The 27 T cell receptor beta chains below come from one sample, sequenced in a study of immune characterization of retroperitoneal liposarcoma. TCRdb itself ran the PCR reads through MiXCR, one entry per CDR3 protein. The sample carries roughly 6,600 distinct CDR3 sequences, about 30% recorded once. Sample: tumor tissue. Receptors were obtained from a female donor with retroperitoneal liposarcoma.

A note on this clonotype: The CDR3 ends on some other residue instead of the conserved phenylalanine or tryptophan, so this is likely a read error. This chain uses TRBV7-2 with TRBJ2-7, with 9 positions matching TRBD1. The DNA end is a closer match to TRBJ2-5, so the J assignment may be wrong. Germline-derived CDR1 and CDR2 are SGHTA and FQGNSA. CDR3 length equals 14 residues. The CDR3, as DNA: TGTGCCAGCAGTCCTACAGGGGGCAAAGAGACCCAGTACTGC. Translating it yields CASSPTGGKETQYC.

This clonotype is medium-sized by share. The chain combines TRBV6-1 with TRBJ1-1, with TRBD1 matching 8 bases. V lost 1 base to trimming and J lost 4 bases; unmatched junction nucleotides: 8. This CDR3 has 16 residues. The germline V gene has CDR1 MNHNS and CDR2 SASEGT. The CDR3 DNA reads as TGTGCCAGCAGTGAAGAGGCAGGGGGCGACTCCACTGAAGCTTTCTTT. Translated: CASSEEAGGDSTEAFF.

Turning to this clonotype: The conserved final phenylalanine or tryptophan is absent from the CDR3, which likely points to a read error. The chain employs TRBV7-2 and TRBJ2-1, with D unresolved. The assigned J gene may be wrong: the sequence end matches TRBJ2-7 better. CDR1 and CDR2 from the germline V gene are SGHTA and FQGNSA. This CDR3 comprises 14 residues. CDR3 sequence: CASSFVPPRYEQYC. CDR3 DNA: TGTGCCAGCAGCTTCGTACCCCCTCGCTACGAGCAGTACTGC.

This clonotype was seen at least ten times. J is TRBJ2-2 and V is TRBV7-8; weak D call: TRBD1 (6 bases). This CDR3 region has 14 residues. V dropped 5 bases and J dropped 4 bases, with 11 bases sitting between them. Germline lookup yields CDR1 SGHVS and CDR2 FQNEAQ. CDR3 sequence reads: CASSLTGPTGELFF. The CDR3 bases are TGTGCCAGCAGCCTAACAGGGCCCACCGGGGAGCTGTTTTTT.

The V call is TRBV6-1, the J call TRBJ2-1, with unresolved D. Trimming cost V 3 bases and J 2 bases, with 8 bases left between them. From germline, CDR1 is MNHNS and CDR2 SASEGT. This CDR3 comprises 14 residues. The CDR3 sequence is CASSELRTYNEQFF. The CDR3 nucleotides read TGTGCCAGCAGTGAGTTGCGAACCTACAATGAGCAGTTCTTC.

Concerning this clonotype itself: A much more abundant neighbour one base away suggests this may be a read error. V and J are TRBV7-2 and TRBJ2-1; 11 bases line up with TRBD2. The CDR3 is 19 amino acids. Trimming cost V 5 bases and J 10 bases; bases outside gene matches: 22. Germline assignment: CDR1 SGHTA and CDR2 FQGNSA. CDR3 nucleotide sequence: TGTGCCAGCAGCATATCAGCCGGGACGACTAGCGGGATCCTCTACGAGCAGTTCTTC. Translated: CASSISAGTTSGILYEQFF.

This clonotype was seen ten or more times. The gene calls are TRBV7-9 and TRBJ2-5, with D unresolved. V was trimmed by 1 base and J by 0 bases, leaving 9 bases between them. Germline CDR1 is SEHNR and CDR2 is FQNEAQ (reference sequence). CDR3 length: 15 residues. The CDR3 here is CASSLGGGHQETQYF. CDR3 nucleotide sequence: TGTGCCAGCAGCTTAGGGGGTGGTCACCAAGAGACCCAGTACTTC.

This clonotype was observed a few times. This chain uses TRBV6-1 with TRBJ2-1, with 9 nucleotides matching TRBD2. Germline V gene lookup returns CDR1 MNHNS and CDR2 SASEGT. The CDR3 extends over 17 amino acids. V was pared by 5 bases and J by 13 bases, with 21 bases of the junction left unmatched. CDR3 region: CASSSTLAGGRRETQFF. CDR3 in DNA: TGTGCCAGCAGTTCCACCCTGGCGGGAGGGCGACGAGAGACCCAGTTCTTC.

The rearrangement joins TRBV6-6 to TRBJ2-1; TRBD2 matches 14 bases. Germline V lookup: CDR1 MNHNY, CDR2 SVGAGI (reference sequence). The CDR3 runs 19 residues. With 6 bases clipped from V and 0 bases from J, the junction kept 10 bases outside the gene matches. The CDR3 loop is CASRAPGLAGAHSYNEQFF. In nucleotides, the CDR3 is TGTGCCAGCAGAGCCCCGGGACTAGCGGGGGCCCACTCCTACAATGAGCAGTTCTTC.

V gene TRBV6-5 combines with J gene TRBJ1-6; TRBD1 is a possible D gene (6 bases). The CDR3 covers 17 residues. V was pared by 0 bases and J by 6 bases, with 15 bases between. The germline V gene encodes CDR1 MNHEY and CDR2 SVGAGI. CDR3 sequence reads: CASSYSSTGQINSPLHF. The CDR3 nucleotides are TGTGCCAGCAGTTACTCTTCGACCGGACAGATTAATTCACCCCTCCACTTT.

The rearrangement links TRBV11-3 to TRBJ2-3, with D perhaps TRBD1 (6 bases). CDR1 is SGHNT and CDR2 is YENEEA in the germline V gene. The V end was cut by 1 base, the J end by 11 bases, with 19 bases between. This CDR3 region has 15 residues. CDR3 amino acids: CASSLVGLGDNEQYF. The CDR3 coding sequence is TGTGCCAGCAGCTTAGTTGGGCTGGGGGACAATGAGCAGTATTTT.

In this sample, this clonotype is medium-sized (0.01 to 0.1%). V gene TRBV10-3 combines with J gene TRBJ1-2; D not certain. V lost 3 bases to trimming and J lost 0 bases, with 5 bases between them. CDR1 is ENHRY, CDR2 SYGVKD, per germline. The CDR3 consists of 13 residues. For the CDR3, the DNA is TGTGCCATCAGTGAAGATCCTAACTATGGCTACACCTTC. Its protein is CAISEDPNYGYTF.

This clonotype is judged medium-sized. V usage is TRBV6-1 and J usage is TRBJ1-1; D not resolved. The CDR3 is 14 residues long. Germline CDR1 MNHNS, CDR2 SASEGT. V lost 2 bases to trimming and J lost 1 base, with 8 bases between them. The CDR3 region has the DNA TGTGCCAGCAGTGAAACGGGAGAGAACACTGAAGCTTTCTTT. Its protein product is CASSETGENTEAFF.

This clonotype was seen a handful of times. This chain joins TRBV10-1 and TRBJ2-3, with TRBD2 as a possible D gene (5 bases). The V gene's germline CDR1 is WNHNN and CDR2 SYGVQD (reference sequence). The CDR3 is 14 amino acids. Trimming cost V 0 bases and J 1 base, with 5 bases left between them. Here the CDR3 DNA reads TGCGCCAGCAGTGAGTCGGAGGGCACAGATACGCAGTATTTT. Translating gives CASSESEGTDTQYF.

This clonotype was seen just once. The genes are TRBV25-1 and TRBJ2-1, with D perhaps TRBD1 (5 bases). Trimming shortened V by 3 bases and J by 8 bases, and 11 bases separated the two germline ends. This CDR3 has 13 amino acids. Germline V gene data show CDR1 as MGHDK and CDR2 as SYGVNS. The CDR3 DNA reads TGTGCCAGCAGTGACCCAGGGTACCATGAGCAGTTCTTC. Translation gives CASSDPGYHEQFF. The complete variable domain, with remaining parts taken from reference TRBV25-1 and TRBJ2-1, reads EADIYQTPRYLVIGTGKKITLECSQTMGHDKMYWYQQDPGMELHLIHYSYGVNSTEKGDLSSESTVSRIRTEHFPLTLESARPSHTSQYLCASSDPGYHEQFFGPGTRLTVL.

This clonotype counts as large. J is TRBJ2-1 and V is TRBV11-3, with TRBD2 matching over 10 bases. The germline V gene encodes CDR1 SGHNT and CDR2 YENEEA. V lost 5 bases and J lost 4; bases outside the gene matches: 8. The CDR3 runs 16 residues. DNA of the CDR3: TGTGCCAGCAGCCGACGGACTAGCGGCACTTACAATGAGCAGTTCTTC. Translating it yields CASSRRTSGTYNEQFF.

This clonotype is termed large. The V call is TRBV7-8, the J call TRBJ2-2; D unresolved. CDR3 length: 11 residues. CDR1 is SGHVS and CDR2 is FQNEAQ in the germline V gene. Trimming removed 5 bases from V and 8 bases from J, with 6 bases in between. As DNA, the CDR3 is TGTGCCAGCAGCCCTGGGGGGGAGCTGTTTTTT. Translating it yields CASSPGGELFF.

The rearrangement joins TRBV11-3 to TRBJ2-7; possible D gene TRBD1, 6 bases. This CDR3 spans 17 amino acids. Germline V gene sequence: CDR1 SGHNT, CDR2 YENEEA. Trimming removed 3 bases at V and 6 bases at J, with 24 bases between. The CDR3 DNA reads TGTGCCAGCAGCTTCGGCAGGGGTTCGATGAGGGGATCCGAGCAGTACTTC. It specifies CASSFGRGSMRGSEQYF.

In this sample, this clonotype turned up a few times. The chain couples TRBV11-2 to TRBJ2-5; 11 nucleotides align to TRBD2. J gave up 5 bases and V 2 bases, and 7 bases lay outside the gene matches. The CDR3 spans 16 residues. Germline lookup yields CDR1 SGHAT and CDR2 FQNNGV. CDR3 loop: CASSLPTSGRKETQYF. The CDR3 DNA is TGTGCCAGCAGCTTACCAACTAGCGGGAGAAAGGAGACCCAGTACTTC.

This clonotype was recorded many times. The DNA for the CDR3 is TGCGCCAGCAGCTTTCGACTAGCGGGAGGCGAGCAGTTCTTC. Amino acids: CASSFRLAGGEQFF. The chain has TRBV5-1 and TRBJ2-1; 13 positions match TRBD2. V was clipped by 2 bases and J by 10 bases; unmatched bases: 3. CDR3 length: 14 residues. Germline CDR1 reads SGHRS; CDR2 reads YFSETQ.

This clonotype was recorded once. The chain has TRBV2 and TRBJ2-7, with D maybe TRBD1 (5 bases). The V and J ends lost 4 bases and 2 bases respectively, with 12 bases between them. Germline loops: CDR1 SNHLY, CDR2 FYNNEI. The CDR3 extends over 14 amino acids. In DNA form, the CDR3 reads TGTGCCAGCAGTGGTACCCGACAGCCCTACGAGCAGTACTTC. It codes for CASSGTRQPYEQYF. The variable domain in full, with the rest retrieved from reference TRBV2 and TRBJ2-7, is EPEVTQTPSHQVTQMGQEVILRCVPISNHLYFYWYRQILGQKVEFLVSFYNNEISEKSEIFDDQFSVERPDGSNFTLKIRSTKLEDSAMYFCASSGTRQPYEQYFGPGTRLTVT.

This sequence joins TRBV6-1 and TRBJ2-3, with a tentative D call TRBD1 (6 bases). The ends were cut back, 3 bases at V and 13 bases at J, with 20 bases in the middle. The germline V gene has CDR1 MNHNS and CDR2 SASEGT. The CDR3 is 14 amino acids. The CDR3 bases are TGTGCCAGCAGTGATAATTTGGGGACACCAGTTGAGTATTTT. This encodes CASSDNLGTPVEYF.

In its sample, this clonotype ranks as large (0.1 to 1%). V gene TRBV6-6 combines with J gene TRBJ2-5; D is ambiguous. Trimming left V 2 bases short and J 5 bases short, with 12 bases between. Germline assignment: CDR1 MNHNY and CDR2 SVGAGI (reference sequence). The CDR3 has 14 amino acids. The CDR3 DNA reads TGTGCCAGCAGTTACCTCCGGGCCGTCGAGACCCAGTACTTC. Its translation is CASSYLRAVETQYF.

The chain couples TRBV6-1 to TRBJ2-1, with 7 positions matching TRBD2. After removal of 1 base from V and 6 bases from J, the junction contained 3 bases not matched to a gene. The CDR3 runs to 14 residues. The germline V gene has CDR1 MNHNS and CDR2 SASEGT. In DNA, the CDR3 is TGTGCCAGCAGTGAAGGACTAGCTGGCAATGAGCAGTTCTTC. Its translation: CASSEGLAGNEQFF.

The V and J genes are TRBV3-1 and TRBJ2-3, with 10 positions matching TRBD1. Germline V gene data show CDR1 as LGHDT and CDR2 as YNNKEL (reference sequence). V lost 5 bases to trimming and J lost 4 bases; unmatched junction nucleotides: 3. The CDR3 is 14 residues long. CDR3 nucleotide sequence: TGTGCCAGCAGCTTGGGACAGGGGTCAGATACGCAGTATTTT. Its protein is CASSLGQGSDTQYF.

This clonotype was seen many times. This chain links TRBV11-1 with TRBJ2-1; 13 bases match TRBD2. Germline CDR1 and CDR2: SGHAT and FQDESV (reference sequence). The CDR3 length is 21 residues. The V and J ends lost 5 bases and 1 base, in that order; junction bases with no gene match: 17. The CDR3 reads CASSPIGAGLAGRWSYNEQFF. DNA of the CDR3: TGTGCCAGCAGCCCAATAGGGGCGGGACTAGCGGGACGTTGGTCCTACAATGAGCAGTTCTTC.

The chain recombines TRBV6-2 or TRBV6-3 with TRBJ2-4; D is unclear. V was shortened by 4 bases and J by 0 bases, with 10 bases between the two germline ends. CDR3 length: 15 amino acids. Germline assignment: CDR1 MNHEY and CDR2 SVGEGT. This CDR3 is CASSLNPIAKNIQYF. The CDR3 DNA reads as TGTGCCAGCAGTTTAAACCCGATAGCCAAAAACATTCAGTACTTC.